Detailed here is one TCR beta chain. Its antigen is undetermined. This sample is drawn from a study of shared clonotypes between healthy human individuals. The wider study: Per-donor plates numbered three CD4 naive, three CD4 memory, two CD8 naive and one CD8 memory. Study findings and constraints: Tissue TCR repertoires likely differ from these blood-only repertoires.

Sorted-subset replicate PCRs used roughly 180 ng DNA, some 30,000 T cell genomes. TCRdb's table, derived via immunoSEQ multiplex PCR, lists solely in-frame clones and lacks some. The sample consists of approximately 2.1 million clones, approximately 95% of them appearing once. Germline-derived CDR1 and CDR2 are ENHRY and SYGVKD. This CDR3 has 15 residues. Losses at the gene ends were 5 bases for V and 9 bases for J; bases not matched to a gene: 10. The clonotype was recovered from a man in his late teens or twenties in good health. Some clones in this sample may be carry-over from other donors' samples. Sample: naive CD4+ T cells from PBMCs. The subset here: CD45RA+ positively selected. This chain connects TRBV10-3 to TRBJ2-1; 10 nucleotides line up with TRBD2. The CDR3 DNA follows: TGTGCCATCAGTCCGGGGGGACTAGCGATTGGTGAGCAGTTCTTC. It encodes CAISPGGLAIGEQFF.